This T cell receptor beta chain was profiled in a study of blood T cell repertoires in COVID-19. Whole-study context: T cells, B-cell-depleted T cells, or PBMCs provided the cDNA or gDNA that served as material.

Repertoires were generated with immunoSEQ multiplex PCR, while TCRdb's copy carries only in-frame clones and drops some. The sample consists of just under 150,000 clones, approximately 89% of them appearing once. This CDR3 contains 13 residues. The germline V gene has CDR1 SGHRS and CDR2 YFSETQ. Trimming took off 0 bases at V and 3 bases at J, with 5 bases between the two ends. The sample taken for sequencing was peripheral blood. V usage is TRBV5-1 and J usage is TRBJ2-3, with D perhaps TRBD2 (5 bases). The source is a human donor in a cohort sampled during active COVID-19. The CDR3 bases are TGCGCCAGCAGCTTGGCGGGGACAGATACGCAGTATTTT. Amino acid sequence: CASSLAGTDTQYF.